The clone carrying this T cell receptor beta chain was found a few times. The antigen remains unidentified. Germline CDR1 and CDR2: DFQATT and SNEGSKA (reference sequence). The CDR3 is 15 residues long. With 6 bases clipped from V and 1 base from J, the junction kept 5 bases outside the gene matches. Molecular barcoding with unique molecular identifiers was used for the TCRbeta library. From the PCR reads, TCRdb called clonotypes with MiXCR, one entry per CDR3 protein. The sample yields more than 90,000 distinct CDR3 sequences, 10% seen once. This sample was included in a study of T-cell reconstitution after alpha-beta-depleted transplantation in children. Study conclusions and caveats: Newly produced T cells mostly provided counts and TCRbeta diversity after one year, as hyperexpanded clones declined. It was surviving recipient T cells and thymic progenitors that gave some patients high TCRbeta diversity at day 60.

The specimen was PBMCs, collected before TCRalphabeta/CD19-depleted stem cell transplant. The chain is built from TRBV20-1 and TRBJ2-3, with 12 positions matching TRBD2. This TCR derives from a boy younger than 10 with acute lymphoblastic leukemia, due to receive a stem cell transplant. The CDR3 protein is CSAPRLAGGTDTQYF. The CDR3 DNA is TGCAGTGCCCCAAGACTAGCGGGAGGCACAGATACGCAGTATTTT.